The 27 T cell receptor beta chains below come from one sample, sequenced in a study of neurological immune-mediated disorders. From the 5' RACE reads, TCRdb called clonotypes with MiXCR, one entry per CDR3 protein. The sample carries about 18,000 distinct CDR3 sequences, approximately 11% recorded once. The sequenced material came from CD8+ T cells from blood. These receptors were obtained from a woman between 45 and 65 years old in good health.

This clonotype occurred many times. The J gene is TRBJ2-2, the V gene TRBV27, with D perhaps matching TRBD2 (6 bases). The CDR3 spans 14 residues. Germline CDR1 MNHEY, CDR2 SMNVEV (reference sequence). Trimming pared 3 bases from V and 7 bases from J, leaving 12 bases between. The CDR3 DNA reads as TGTGCCAGCAGTTTGCGTCAGGGAGGCGGGGAGCTGTTTTTT. This codes for CASSLRQGGGELFF.

This clonotype was found many times. The rearrangement links TRBV5-1 to TRBJ2-2; perhaps TRBD2 as D (5 bases). The CDR3 extends over 18 amino acids. Germline assignment: CDR1 SGHRS and CDR2 YFSETQ. Trimming cost V 1 base and J 6 bases, with 22 bases left between them. CDR3 in amino acids: CASSLNGVEVFGPGELFF. CDR3 nucleotide sequence: TGCGCCAGCAGCTTGAATGGGGTGGAGGTCTTCGGACCCGGGGAGCTGTTTTTT.

This clonotype was observed at least ten times. The genes are TRBV27 and TRBJ2-7; D ambiguous. V lost 5 bases to trimming and J lost 7 bases, with 15 bases between them. Germline loops: CDR1 MNHEY, CDR2 SMNVEV (reference sequence). The CDR3 loop spans 13 amino acids. As DNA, the CDR3 is TGTGCCAGCAGTCCGCTTGAGGAGAGGGAGCAGTACTTC. As protein: CASSPLEEREQYF.

In this sample, this clonotype turned up many times. The rearrangement links TRBV10-3 to TRBJ2-1; 9 bases line up with TRBD2. With 8 bases clipped from V and 8 bases from J, the junction kept 13 bases outside the gene matches. Germline assignment: CDR1 ENHRY and CDR2 SYGVKD. The CDR3 totals 15 residues. The DNA of the CDR3 is TGTGCCATCCGGGGCGGGGGGGCCATGATCGATGAGCAGTTCTTC. Protein product: CAIRGGGAMIDEQFF.

This clonotype was counted ten times or more. V and J are TRBV20-1 and TRBJ2-7; unclear D gene. CDR1 is DFQATT, CDR2 SNEGSKA, per germline (reference sequence). The CDR3 runs to 11 residues. Between the trimmed V and J ends, which lost 5 bases and 1 base, there was a span of 6 bases. The CDR3 region is CSAPFSYEQYF. CDR3 sequence (DNA): TGCAGTGCTCCCTTTTCCTACGAGCAGTACTTC.

This clonotype was observed many times. The chain has TRBV20-1 and TRBJ1-4; D is perhaps TRBD1 (6 bases). The ends were cut back, 0 bases at V and 6 bases at J, with 11 bases in the middle. CDR3 size: 14 residues. In germline, CDR1 is DFQATT, CDR2 SNEGSKA (reference sequence). CDR3 sequence: CSAREGTWDEKLFF. The CDR3 nucleotides are TGCAGTGCTAGAGAGGGGACATGGGATGAAAAACTGTTTTTT.

This chain joins TRBV14 and TRBJ2-1, with D perhaps matching TRBD1 or TRBD2 (5 bases each). Deletions cut 1 base from V and 6 bases from J, with 13 bases between. CDR3 length equals 15 residues. Germline values: CDR1 SGHDN, CDR2 FVKESK. The CDR3 loop reads CASSQVRGVPNEQFF. Here the CDR3 DNA reads TGTGCCAGCAGCCAAGTTAGGGGAGTCCCCAATGAGCAGTTCTTC.

This clonotype was counted at least ten times. The chain is built from TRBV13 and TRBJ2-4; 8 bases match TRBD1. The CDR3 has 14 residues. Germline loops: CDR1 PRHDT, CDR2 FYEKMQ (reference sequence). Trimming took 5 bases from V and 4 from J; bases not matched to a gene: 4. The DNA of the CDR3 is TGTGCCAGCAGCCGAAGACAGGGGAAAAACATTCAGTACTTC. Its translation: CASSRRQGKNIQYF.

The sample holds many counts of this clonotype. This chain links TRBV29-1 with TRBJ1-1; D remains unclear. V dropped 4 bases and J dropped 4 bases, with 7 bases sitting between them. The CDR3 runs to 11 residues. Germline CDR1 and CDR2: SQVTM and ANQGSEA. The CDR3 sequence: CSVVGATEAFF. The CDR3 DNA follows: TGCAGCGTTGTTGGAGCCACTGAAGCTTTCTTT.

This clonotype has a count of ten or more. V and J are TRBV5-5 and TRBJ2-1, with 14 bases matching TRBD2. With V trimmed by 3 bases and J by 10 bases, 6 bases remained unmatched. This CDR3 spans 15 amino acids. Germline V gene sequence: CDR1 SGHKS, CDR2 YYEKEE (reference sequence). CDR3 protein: CASSSSGLAGEEQFF. The CDR3 coding sequence is TGTGCCAGCAGCTCCTCGGGACTAGCGGGAGAGGAGCAGTTCTTC.

This clonotype was picked up many times. The CDR3 spells CASSLAPKWETQYF. The CDR3 DNA is TGTGCCAGCAGCTTAGCTCCTAAATGGGAGACCCAGTACTTC. This chain uses TRBV7-9 with TRBJ2-5; D gene uncertain. Trimming stripped 0 bases from V and 5 bases from J, with 10 bases between. The germline CDR1 and CDR2 sequences are SEHNR and FQNEAQ (reference sequence). The CDR3 spans 14 residues.

At least ten counts were recorded for this clonotype. CDR3 protein: CASSFRSGELFF. The CDR3 DNA reads TGTGCCAGCAGCTTTAGATCCGGGGAGCTGTTTTTT. The chain employs TRBV7-2 and TRBJ2-2; D gene ambiguous. The CDR3 totals 12 residues. CDR1 SGHTA and CDR2 FQGNSA come from the germline V gene. V was shortened by 3 bases and J by 6 bases, with 5 bases between the two germline ends.

This clonotype has ten or more counts. The CDR3 spells CASSPGQLSEAFF. The CDR3 DNA follows: TGTGCCAGCAGCCCGGGACAGCTGTCTGAAGCTTTCTTT. The genes are TRBV28 and TRBJ1-1; 7 bases line up with TRBD1. The junction had 7 bases not matched to a gene; V was cut back by 6 bases and J by 6 bases. This CDR3 spans 13 amino acids. CDR1 and CDR2 (germline): MDHEN, SYDVKM.

This clonotype was seen ten or more times. The chain employs TRBV13 and TRBJ1-1; D unresolved. The CDR3 sequence is 13 residues long. Trimming left V 5 bases short and J 3 bases short, with 10 bases between. Germline CDR1 reads PRHDT; CDR2 reads FYEKMQ (reference sequence). CDR3 nucleotide sequence: TGTGCCAGCAGCGTGGGGTTTTACACTGAAGCTTTCTTT. Its translation is CASSVGFYTEAFF.

This clonotype was counted at least ten times. This chain connects TRBV27 to TRBJ2-4, with D perhaps TRBD1 (5 bases). Germline-derived CDR1 and CDR2 are MNHEY and SMNVEV (reference sequence). V was pared by 4 bases and J by 6 bases, with 7 bases between. The CDR3 runs 12 residues. CDR3 sequence reads: CASSSQGNIQYF. The DNA of the CDR3 is TGTGCCAGCAGTTCTCAGGGAAACATTCAGTACTTC.

In this sample, this clonotype turned up many times. V gene TRBV27 combines with J gene TRBJ2-1; 11 nucleotides line up with TRBD2. V lost 6 bases, J lost 5 bases, and 3 bases stayed unmatched. CDR1 is MNHEY and CDR2 is SMNVEV in the germline V gene (reference sequence). The CDR3 runs 14 residues. Here the CDR3 DNA reads TGTGCCAGCAGACCGGGACTAGCGGACAATGAGCAGTTCTTC. This encodes CASRPGLADNEQFF.

This clonotype was seen at least ten times. The chain joins TRBV4-3 to TRBJ1-6, with D perhaps matching TRBD1 (5 bases). Germline CDR1 LGHNA, CDR2 YSLEER. V was trimmed by 3 bases and J by 8 bases, leaving 14 bases between them. This CDR3 has 15 residues. The DNA of the CDR3 is TGCGCCAGCAGCCATCCGGGACGGGAGTATTCACCCCTCCACTTT. As protein: CASSHPGREYSPLHF.

In its sample, this clonotype was seen many times. V usage is TRBV20-1 and J usage is TRBJ2-7; D not resolved. V lost 0 bases, J lost 4 bases, and 4 bases lay in between. CDR3 size: 11 residues. CDR1 and CDR2 from the germline V gene are DFQATT and SNEGSKA (reference sequence). The CDR3 coding sequence is TGCAGTGCTAGAGAAGGGTACGAGCAGTACTTC. Protein: CSAREGYEQYF.

This clonotype was found many times. J is TRBJ1-1 and V is TRBV28, with D perhaps matching TRBD1 (6 bases). CDR3 length: 14 residues. V was trimmed by 7 bases and J by 7 bases, leaving 19 bases between them. Germline V gene data show CDR1 as MDHEN and CDR2 as SYDVKM. This chain's CDR3 is CASKKDGGQGEAFF. As DNA, the CDR3 is TGTGCCAGCAAAAAAGATGGGGGGCAGGGTGAAGCTTTCTTT.

This clonotype came up many times. The chain carries TRBV2 and TRBJ1-1, with D possibly being TRBD1 (6 bases). V lost 6 bases to trimming and J lost 2 bases, with 16 bases between them. Germline CDR1 reads SNHLY; CDR2 reads FYNNEI. CDR3 length equals 15 residues. CDR3 in amino acids: CASSQNGQLNTEAFF. CDR3 in DNA: TGTGCCAGCAGCCAAAACGGACAGCTAAACACTGAAGCTTTCTTT. The variable domain in full, with the rest retrieved from reference TRBV2 and TRBJ1-1, is EPEVTQTPSHQVTQMGQEVILRCVPISNHLYFYWYRQILGQKVEFLVSFYNNEISEKSEIFDDQFSVERPDGSNFTLKIRSTKLEDSAMYFCASSQNGQLNTEAFFGQGTRLTVV.

The table lists this clonotype with many counts. The chain couples TRBV20-1 to TRBJ1-3; D gene ambiguous. V was cut by 0 bases and J by 1 base, with 16 bases left in between. CDR3 length: 17 residues. Germline values: CDR1 DFQATT, CDR2 SNEGSKA (reference sequence). CDR3 amino acids: CSARENSLRASGNTIYF. CDR3 nucleotides: TGCAGTGCTAGAGAGAACTCCCTGAGGGCTTCTGGAAACACCATATATTTT.

This chain uses TRBV4-1 with TRBJ1-2, with 9 nucleotides matching TRBD1. Trimming took 4 bases from V and 6 from J; bases not matched to a gene: 9. The CDR3 is 15 amino acids. Germline CDR1 is MGHRA and CDR2 is YSYEKL. The DNA for the CDR3 is TGCGCCAGCAGCCCTGAGGACAGGGGCGTAAATGGCTACACCTTC. Translating it yields CASSPEDRGVNGYTF.

This clonotype has ten or more counts. The chain has TRBV27 and TRBJ2-7; no clear D. V lost 0 bases, J lost 0 bases, and 3 bases lay in between. This CDR3 is 13 amino acids long. Germline CDR1 and CDR2: MNHEY and SMNVEV (reference sequence). This CDR3 is CASSLSHSYEQYF. The CDR3 DNA sequence: TGTGCCAGCAGTTTATCGCACTCCTACGAGCAGTACTTC.

This clonotype was detected many times. This chain connects TRBV5-1 to TRBJ2-7; a weak D match, TRBD1 (6 bases). Germline V gene sequence: CDR1 SGHRS, CDR2 YFSETQ. The germline V and J ends were trimmed by 0 bases and 3 bases, with 10 bases remaining between them. The CDR3 loop spans 14 amino acids. The CDR3 region has the DNA TGCGCCAGCAGCTTGGCACAGGGTCACTACGAGCAGTACTTC. Encoded protein: CASSLAQGHYEQYF.

The V gene is TRBV10-3, the J gene TRBJ2-7; tentative D call: TRBD1 (6 bases). Germline CDR1 is ENHRY and CDR2 is SYGVKD. The CDR3 sequence is 15 residues long. Trimming cost V 3 bases and J 0 bases, with 12 bases left between them. CDR3 sequence reads: CAISDIRDISYEQYF. Here the CDR3 DNA reads TGTGCCATCAGTGATATTAGGGACATCTCCTACGAGCAGTACTTC.

This clonotype was detected ten times or more. The J gene is TRBJ1-6, the V gene TRBV7-3, with no clear D. The CDR3 is 17 amino acids. Germline V gene data show CDR1 as SGHTA and CDR2 as FQGTGA. V was clipped by 1 base and J by 0 bases, with 10 bases between them. The CDR3 reads CASSLKGTGSYNSPLHF. In nucleotides, the CDR3 is TGTGCCAGCAGCTTAAAGGGCACGGGCTCCTATAATTCACCCCTCCACTTT.

The table lists this clonotype with many counts. The chain links TRBV5-5 to TRBJ2-3; D might be TRBD1 or TRBD2, each matching 7 bases. With 4 bases removed from V and 2 bases from J, the gap between germline ends came to 17 bases. Germline CDR1 reads SGHKS; CDR2 reads YYEKEE (reference sequence). This CDR3 has 16 residues. The CDR3 DNA reads as TGTGCCAGCAGCATCAGGGGGGGGTCGGCCACAGATACGCAGTATTTT. This codes for CASSIRGGSATDTQYF. Full variable domain (rest looked up from reference TRBV5-5 and TRBJ2-3): DAGVTQSPTHLIKTRGQQVTLRCSPISGHKSVSWYQQVLGQGPQFIFQYYEKEERGRGNFPDRFSARQFPNYSSELNVNALLLGDSALYLCASSIRGGSATDTQYFGPGTRLTVL.